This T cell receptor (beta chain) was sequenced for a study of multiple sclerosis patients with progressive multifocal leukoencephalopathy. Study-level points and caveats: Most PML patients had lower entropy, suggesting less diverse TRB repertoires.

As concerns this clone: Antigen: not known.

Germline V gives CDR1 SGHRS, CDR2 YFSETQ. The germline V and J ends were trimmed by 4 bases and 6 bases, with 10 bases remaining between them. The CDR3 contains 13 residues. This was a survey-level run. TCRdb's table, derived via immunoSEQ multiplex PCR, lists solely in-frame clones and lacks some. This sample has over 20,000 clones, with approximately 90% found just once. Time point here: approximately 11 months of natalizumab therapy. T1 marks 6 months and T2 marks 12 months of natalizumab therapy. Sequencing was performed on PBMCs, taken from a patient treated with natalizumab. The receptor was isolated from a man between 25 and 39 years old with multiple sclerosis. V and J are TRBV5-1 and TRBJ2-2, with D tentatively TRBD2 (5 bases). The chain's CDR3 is CASSPRGAGELFF. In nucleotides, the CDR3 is TGCGCCAGCAGCCCCCGGGGTGCCGGGGAGCTGTTTTTT.